Included here is one T cell receptor (beta chain) sequence, with context. Germline V CDR1 and CDR2: SEHNR, FQNEAQ (reference sequence). CDR3 length: 15 residues. V shed 2 bases and J 1 base; nucleotides not matched to a gene: 3. The data derive from a study of T-cell memory formation after mild COVID-19. Study-wide background: There were largely donor-specific TCR clusters.

Via MiXCR, TCRdb re-called the 5' RACE reads, giving one row per CDR3 protein. Of around 300,000 distinct CDR3 sequences in the sample, roughly a fifth were seen once. Specimen: PBMCs or a T cell subset sorted from them (not recorded which). This receptor was identified in a man aged 18 to 29 who had mild COVID-19 (a few samples of this study predate the infection). Cell type and time point are not known. V and J are TRBV7-9 and TRBJ1-1, with 8 bases lining up with TRBD1. CDR3 coding DNA: TGTGCCAGCAGCTTACAGGGGGCGCGGAACACTGAAGCTTTCTTT. This codes for CASSLQGARNTEAFF. The full variable domain, rest sourced from reference TRBV7-9 and TRBJ1-1, is DTGVSQNPRHKITKRGQNVTFRCDPISEHNRLYWYRQTLGQGPEFLTYFQNEAQLEKSRLLSDRFSAERPKGSFSTLEIQRTEQGDSAMYLCASSLQGARNTEAFFGQGTRLTVV.